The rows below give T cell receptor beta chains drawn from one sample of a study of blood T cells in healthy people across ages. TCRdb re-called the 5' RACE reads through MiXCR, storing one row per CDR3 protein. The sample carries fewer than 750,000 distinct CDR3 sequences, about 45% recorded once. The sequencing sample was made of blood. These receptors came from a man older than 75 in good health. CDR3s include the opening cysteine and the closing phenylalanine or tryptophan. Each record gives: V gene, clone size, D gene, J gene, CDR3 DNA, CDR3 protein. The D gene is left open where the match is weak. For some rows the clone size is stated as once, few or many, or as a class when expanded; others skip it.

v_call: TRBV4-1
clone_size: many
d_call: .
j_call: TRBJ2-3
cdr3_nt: TGCGCCAGCAGCCAAGGCAGGGCTACAGATACGCAGTATTTT
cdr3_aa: CASSQGRATDTQYF

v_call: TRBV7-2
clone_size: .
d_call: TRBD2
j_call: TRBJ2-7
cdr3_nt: TGTGCCAGCAGCTTAGAGCGGGGAGTTGGCGAGCAGTACTTC
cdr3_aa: CASSLERGVGEQYF

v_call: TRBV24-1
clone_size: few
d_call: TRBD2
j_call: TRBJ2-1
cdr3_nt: TGTGCCACCGAGGGACTAGCGGGAGCCAATGAGCAGTTCTTC
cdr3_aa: CATEGLAGANEQFF

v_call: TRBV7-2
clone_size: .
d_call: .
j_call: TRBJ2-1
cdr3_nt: TGTGCCAGCAGCTTAATGGATAACCCTTACAATGAGCAGTTCTTC
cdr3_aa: CASSLMDNPYNEQFF

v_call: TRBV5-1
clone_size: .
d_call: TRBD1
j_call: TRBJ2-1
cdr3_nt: TGCGCCAGCAGCTTTACAGGGGCTGACTCCTACAATGAGCAGTTCTTC
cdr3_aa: CASSFTGADSYNEQFF

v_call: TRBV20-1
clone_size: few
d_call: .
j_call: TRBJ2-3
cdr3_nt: TGCAGTGCTAGTCGTGTGTTAGGGGGTCGACAAGGGACGCAGTATTTT
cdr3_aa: CSASRVLGGRQGTQYF

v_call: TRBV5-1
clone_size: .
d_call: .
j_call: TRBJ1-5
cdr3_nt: TGCGCCAGCAGCTTGTCTGGGGTGGGCAATCAGCCCCAGCATTTT
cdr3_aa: CASSLSGVGNQPQHF

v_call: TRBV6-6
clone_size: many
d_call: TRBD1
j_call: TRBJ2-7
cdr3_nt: TGTGCCAGCCAGCGGGACAGGGGGTACGAGCAGTACTTC
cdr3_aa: CASQRDRGYEQYF

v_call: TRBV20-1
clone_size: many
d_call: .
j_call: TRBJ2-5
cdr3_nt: TGCAGTGCCGCCCACAGGGCGAAAGAGACCCAGTACTTC
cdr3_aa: CSAAHRAKETQYF

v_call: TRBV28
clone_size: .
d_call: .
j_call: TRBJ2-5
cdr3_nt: TGTGCCAGCAGTTTCTCGCAGGCCCAAGAGACCCAGTACTTC
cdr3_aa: CASSFSQAQETQYF

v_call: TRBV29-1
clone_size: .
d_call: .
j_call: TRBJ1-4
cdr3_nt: TGCAGCGCGTTTACGGGAGGCACTAATGAAAAACTGTTTTTT
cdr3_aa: CSAFTGGTNEKLFF

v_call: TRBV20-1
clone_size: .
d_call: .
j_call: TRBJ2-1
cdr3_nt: TGCAGTGCTGGACGGCTAGCCGCCGACGGGACCCAGTTCTTC
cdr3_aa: CSAGRLAADGTQFF

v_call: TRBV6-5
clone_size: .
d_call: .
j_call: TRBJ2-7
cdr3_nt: TGTGCCAGCACCGCCCCGACAGGTAACGAGCAGTACTTC
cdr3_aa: CASTAPTGNEQYF

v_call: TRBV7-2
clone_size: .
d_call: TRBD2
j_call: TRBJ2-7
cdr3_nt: TGTGCCAGCAGCGCCAGCGGGGGTCCCTACGAGCAGTACTTC
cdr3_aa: CASSASGGPYEQYF

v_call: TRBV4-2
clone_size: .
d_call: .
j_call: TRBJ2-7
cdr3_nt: TGTGCCAGCAGCCATCCGGGGGCCTACGACGAGCAGTACTTC
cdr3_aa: CASSHPGAYDEQYF